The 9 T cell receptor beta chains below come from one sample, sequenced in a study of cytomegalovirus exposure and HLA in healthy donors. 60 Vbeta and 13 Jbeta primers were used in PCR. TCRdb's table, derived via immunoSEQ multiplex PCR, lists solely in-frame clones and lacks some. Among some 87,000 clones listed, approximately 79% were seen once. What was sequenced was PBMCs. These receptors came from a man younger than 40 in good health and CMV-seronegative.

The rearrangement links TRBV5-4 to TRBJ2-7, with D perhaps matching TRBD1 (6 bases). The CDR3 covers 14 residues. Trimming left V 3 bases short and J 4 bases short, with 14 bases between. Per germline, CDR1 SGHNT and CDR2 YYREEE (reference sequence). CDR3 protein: CASSYGQLAYEQYF. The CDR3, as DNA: TGTGCCAGCAGCTACGGACAGCTGGCGTACGAGCAGTACTTC.

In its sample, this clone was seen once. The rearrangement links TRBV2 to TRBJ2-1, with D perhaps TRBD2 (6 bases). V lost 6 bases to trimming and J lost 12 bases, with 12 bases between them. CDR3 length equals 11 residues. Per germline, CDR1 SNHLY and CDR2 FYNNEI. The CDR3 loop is CASRLRRVQFF. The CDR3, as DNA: TGTGCCAGCAGGCTGAGGAGGGTGCAGTTCTTC.

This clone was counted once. The CDR3 bases are TGTGCCACCAGCAGAGCTAGCGGCGCAGATACGCAGTATTTT. Protein: CATSRASGADTQYF. This rearrangement joins TRBV15 to TRBJ2-3, with 7 nucleotides matching TRBD2. V shed 1 base and J 4 bases; nucleotides not matched to a gene: 2. Germline-derived CDR1 and CDR2 are LNHNV and YYDKDF (reference sequence). The CDR3 is 14 residues long.

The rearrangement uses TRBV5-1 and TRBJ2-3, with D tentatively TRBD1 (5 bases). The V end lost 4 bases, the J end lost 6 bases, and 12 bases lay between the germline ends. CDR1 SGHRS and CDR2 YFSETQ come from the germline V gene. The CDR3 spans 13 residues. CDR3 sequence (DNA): TGCGCCAGCAGCCGTTCATCAGGGGATACGCAGTATTTT. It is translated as CASSRSSGDTQYF.

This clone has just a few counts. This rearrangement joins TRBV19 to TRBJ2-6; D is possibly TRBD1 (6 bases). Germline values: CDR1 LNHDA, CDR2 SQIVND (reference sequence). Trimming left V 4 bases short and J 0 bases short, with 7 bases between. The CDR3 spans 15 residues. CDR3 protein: CASSTQGSGANVLTF. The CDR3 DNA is TGTGCCAGTAGTACACAGGGCTCTGGGGCCAACGTCCTGACTTTC.

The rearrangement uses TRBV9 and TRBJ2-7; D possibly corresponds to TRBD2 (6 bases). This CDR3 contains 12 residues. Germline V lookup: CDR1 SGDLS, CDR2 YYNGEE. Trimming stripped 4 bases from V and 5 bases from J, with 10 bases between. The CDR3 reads CASSPGGDEQYF. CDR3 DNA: TGTGCCAGCAGCCCTGGCGGGGACGAGCAGTACTTC.

CDR3: CASSKRTGSGGELFF. In nucleotides, the CDR3 is TGTGCCAGCAGCAAGAGGACAGGGTCAGGCGGGGAGCTGTTTTTT. The J gene is TRBJ2-2, the V gene TRBV11-3; 8 bases are a match to TRBD1. The CDR3 totals 15 residues. V was clipped by 5 bases and J by 7 bases; unmatched bases: 9. From germline, CDR1 is SGHNT and CDR2 YENEEA.

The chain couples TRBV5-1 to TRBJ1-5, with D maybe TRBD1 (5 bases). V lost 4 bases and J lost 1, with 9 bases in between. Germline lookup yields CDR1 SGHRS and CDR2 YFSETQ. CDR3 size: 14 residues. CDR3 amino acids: CASSPGQSNQPQHF. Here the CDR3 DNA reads TGCGCCAGCAGCCCAGGGCAAAGCAATCAGCCCCAGCATTTT.

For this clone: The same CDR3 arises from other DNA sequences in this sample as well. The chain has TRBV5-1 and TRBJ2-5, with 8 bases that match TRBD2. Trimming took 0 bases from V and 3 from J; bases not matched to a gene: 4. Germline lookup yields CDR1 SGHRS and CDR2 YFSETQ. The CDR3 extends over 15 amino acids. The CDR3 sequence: CASSLAGREEETQYF. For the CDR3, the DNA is TGCGCCAGCAGCTTGGCCGGGCGGGAGGAAGAGACCCAGTACTTC.